This TCR beta chain derives from a study of neurological immune-mediated disorders. Comment on this clonotype: A single base separates this from a much larger clone, so it may be a read error.

CDR1 is SGHTA and CDR2 is FQGNSA in the germline V gene. This CDR3 has 11 residues. Time point of the sample: longitudinal time-point 3. TCRdb processed the 5' RACE reads anew with MiXCR; each CDR3 protein has one entry. The repertoire holds about 45,000 distinct CDR3 sequences, roughly 13% seen once, with roughly 11% in the top ten. The TCR comes from a man aged 25-45 years in good health. Sequencing was performed on PBMCs. This chain links TRBV7-2 with TRBJ2-1; D is undetermined. CDR3 amino acids: CAGKLGNERFF. The CDR3 nucleotides are TGTGCCGGCAAATTAGGCAATGAGCGGTTCTTC. Full variable domain (rest looked up from reference TRBV7-2 and TRBJ2-1): GAGVSQSPSNKVTEKGKDVELRCDPISGHTALYWYRQSLGQGLEFLIYFQGNSAPDKSGLPSDRFSAERTGGSVSTLTIQRTQQEDSAVYLCAGKLGNERFFGPGTRLTVL.